The subject of this entry is one T cell receptor (beta chain). The sample belongs to a study of blood T cell repertoires in COVID-19. Looking at the study overall: Sources were T cells, B-cell-depleted T cells, or PBMCs; the material itself was cDNA or gDNA.

V shed 1 base and J shed 8 bases, with 11 bases lying between them. Germline CDR1 is LNHDA and CDR2 is SQIVND (reference sequence). This CDR3 has 13 amino acids. Per the original data handling: Reference gene primer amplification in the assay estimated nucleated cell counts. The repertoire was sequenced with immunoSEQ multiplex PCR; TCRdb's copy has only in-frame clones and lacks some. V and J calls and clone size are copied from that table; D and trimming were computed from the DNA. The table has about 220,000 clones, more than 65% seen once; the top ten hold approximately 2.5%. The receptor comes from a woman aged 55-75 years with acute or convalescent COVID-19. The sequenced material came from peripheral blood. The V gene is TRBV19, the J gene TRBJ1-2, with D unclear. The CDR3, as DNA: TGTGCCAGTAGTATAGCAAGTTCACGGGGCTACACCTTC. This gives the protein CASSIASSRGYTF.